The 23 T cell receptor beta chains in this list originate from one sample, sequenced in a study of blood T cell repertoires in COVID-19 (TCRdb year 2020). Receptors were amplified or captured by the immunoSEQ multiplex PCR assay. TCRdb took this table from immuneACCESS and kept in-frame rearrangements with V and J called. Such tables lack part of the clones; where checked against another copy, unresolved V genes explain under half of the gap, and the rest is unexplained. This sample lists fewer than 350,000 clones; around 89% were detected once. The ten biggest clones cover 1.5% to 2% of the sample. Sequencing was done on a sample of peripheral blood. The receptor source for this set is a woman younger than 45 with COVID-19, enrolled during active disease.

This chain joins TRBV28 and TRBJ1-6; no firm D call. The CDR3 contains 14 residues. V was pared by 5 bases and J by 7 bases, with 12 bases between. The germline V gene encodes CDR1 MDHEN and CDR2 SYDVKM. CDR3 protein: CASSPAPTNSPLHF. CDR3 DNA: TGTGCCAGCAGTCCCGCCCCGACAAATTCACCCCTCCACTTT.

J is TRBJ1-1 and V is TRBV25-1; no firm D call. This CDR3 contains 14 residues. Per the germline V gene, CDR1 is MGHDK and CDR2 is SYGVNS. With 7 bases removed from V and 1 base from J, the gap between germline ends came to 13 bases. CDR3 sequence reads: CASTPIGENTEAFF. CDR3 DNA: TGTGCCAGCACTCCGATCGGGGAGAACACTGAAGCTTTCTTT.

This clone was found many times. The V gene is TRBV2, the J gene TRBJ2-7; 7 bases fit TRBD1. The trim removed 4 bases at V and 5 bases at J, leaving 8 bases unmatched. The germline V gene encodes CDR1 SNHLY and CDR2 FYNNEI. The CDR3 consists of 14 residues. CDR3 DNA sequence: TGTGCCAGCAGTGGACAGGGAAATTCTAACGAGCAGTACGTC. It specifies CASSGQGNSNEQYV.

The chain joins TRBV6-5 to TRBJ1-1, with a possible D match to TRBD1 (6 bases). The ends were cut back, 0 bases at V and 6 bases at J, with 11 bases in the middle. The CDR3 has 14 residues. Germline V gene sequence: CDR1 MNHEY, CDR2 SVGAGI. The CDR3 sequence: CASSYSPGQPEAFF. In DNA form, the CDR3 reads TGTGCCAGCAGTTACTCTCCCGGACAGCCTGAAGCTTTCTTT.

This clone showed up just once. The chain recombines TRBV7-9 with TRBJ2-2; the match to TRBD2 covers 9 bases. There are 13 residues in the CDR3. Germline V CDR1 and CDR2: SEHNR, FQNEAQ (reference sequence). V shed 8 bases, J shed 7 bases, and the junction held 5 bases outside the gene matches. The CDR3: CASRLAGFGELFF. The CDR3 coding sequence is TGTGCCAGCCGTCTAGCGGGGTTCGGGGAGCTGTTTTTT.

Here the CDR3 DNA reads TGTGCCAGCAGCTTGGGGACAGGGGCCTACGAGCAGTACTTC. Translating it yields CASSLGTGAYEQYF. The genes are TRBV5-5 and TRBJ2-7, with TRBD1 matching 9 bases. The CDR3 totals 14 residues. V dropped 0 bases and J dropped 2; count of bases not matched to a gene: 0. CDR1 and CDR2 (germline): SGHKS, YYEKEE (reference sequence).

A remark on this clone: Other DNA sequences within the sample encode an identical CDR3. V is TRBV7-8 and J is TRBJ2-1; D call uncertain. The germline gives CDR1 SGHVS, CDR2 FQNEAQ. Trimming took 2 bases from V and 6 from J, leaving 5 bases between them. The CDR3 spans 12 residues. The CDR3 here is CASSLSVNEQFF. As DNA, the CDR3 is TGTGCCAGCAGCTTATCTGTCAATGAGCAGTTCTTC.

The sample holds one count of this clone. V and J are TRBV18 and TRBJ2-3, with 16 positions matching TRBD2. The V segment lost 0 bases and the J segment 1 base; nucleotides outside the gene matches: 1. The CDR3 sequence is 18 residues long. The germline CDR1 and CDR2 sequences are KGHSH and LQKENI. CDR3 bases: TGTGCCAGCTCACCACCCGGGACTAGCGGGGGGGGCACAGATACGCAGTATTTT. As protein: CASSPPGTSGGGTDTQYF.

V and J are TRBV9 and TRBJ1-6; D uncertain. Trimming pared 3 bases from V and 7 bases from J, leaving 11 bases between. CDR1 is SGDLS, CDR2 YYNGEE, per germline. The CDR3 contains 14 residues. In DNA form, the CDR3 reads TGTGCCAGCAGCGCGACGACTGAAAATTCACCCCTCCACTTT. It codes for CASSATTENSPLHF.

J is TRBJ2-5 and V is TRBV5-6, with 9 bases aligning to TRBD1. The CDR3 covers 15 residues. Germline CDR1 and CDR2: SGHDT and YYEEEE. J lost 6 bases, V lost 4 bases, and 10 bases had no gene match. CDR3 DNA: TGTGCCAGCAGCCCTTGGGACAGGGAAACGAAGACCCAGTACTTC. This encodes CASSPWDRETKTQYF.

This chain uses TRBV7-2 with TRBJ1-2; TRBD1 is a possible D gene (5 bases). The CDR3 has 14 residues. CDR1 SGHTA and CDR2 FQGNSA come from the germline V gene. Trimming pared 5 bases from V and 6 bases from J, leaving 16 bases between. The CDR3 DNA reads TGTGCCAGCAGCCCCCAGGGCTTCCGAGATGGCTACACCTTC. Translating it yields CASSPQGFRDGYTF.

The chain employs TRBV19 and TRBJ1-1; perhaps TRBD1 as D (5 bases). The CDR3 runs 13 residues. The ends were cut back, 6 bases at V and 6 bases at J, with 14 bases in the middle. From germline, CDR1 is LNHDA and CDR2 SQIVND (reference sequence). As DNA, the CDR3 is TGTGCCAGTAGAAGTGAGCGGGGCGCTGAAGCTTTCTTT. It yields the protein CASRSERGAEAFF. The variable domain in full, completed from reference TRBV19 and TRBJ1-1, reads DGGITQSPKYLFRKEGQNVTLSCEQNLNHDAMYWYRQDPGQGLRLIYYSQIVNDFQKGDIAEGYSVSREKKESFPLTVTSAQKNPTAFYLCASRSERGAEAFFGQGTRLTVV.

Only one count was recorded for this clone. This chain links TRBV9 with TRBJ2-3; 10 nucleotides line up with TRBD2. V shed 4 bases and J 2 bases; nucleotides not matched to a gene: 7. Germline loops: CDR1 SGDLS, CDR2 YYNGEE. There are 16 residues in the CDR3. Here the CDR3 reads CASSLTSGVSTDTQYF. The CDR3 DNA reads TGTGCCAGCAGCCTTACTAGCGGGGTATCCACAGATACGCAGTATTTT.

As DNA, the CDR3 is TGTGCCAGCACCCCCCGGGGGAGACGCAATCAGCCCCAGCATTTT. Amino acid sequence: CASTPRGRRNQPQHF. The chain employs TRBV28 and TRBJ1-5, with a possible D match to TRBD1 (5 bases). This CDR3 has 15 amino acids. Germline V gene sequence: CDR1 MDHEN, CDR2 SYDVKM. Trimming removed 7 bases at V and 2 bases at J, with 15 bases between.

This clone was recorded a few times. The CDR3 loop reads CASSTGTATTGELFF. The CDR3 nucleotides read TGCGCCAGCAGCACCGGGACAGCAACCACCGGGGAGCTGTTTTTT. This sequence joins TRBV10-1 and TRBJ2-2; TRBD1 agrees at 7 bases. The V gene's germline CDR1 is WNHNN and CDR2 SYGVQD (reference sequence). The length of the CDR3 is 15 residues. The junction had 8 bases not matched to a gene; V was cut back by 6 bases and J by 4 bases.

This chain links TRBV27 with TRBJ2-1; 12 bases fit TRBD2. CDR3 length: 16 residues. The ends lost 5 bases at V and 8 bases at J; junction bases unmatched: 10. CDR1 MNHEY and CDR2 SMNVEV come from the germline V gene (reference sequence). CDR3 region: CASSHTLAGGPDEQFF. CDR3 nucleotide sequence: TGTGCCAGCAGTCATACCCTAGCGGGGGGGCCCGATGAGCAGTTCTTC.

This clone was recorded a few times. The J gene is TRBJ1-1, the V gene TRBV18; D is perhaps TRBD1 (5 bases). CDR1 KGHSH and CDR2 LQKENI come from the germline V gene. The length of the CDR3 is 14 residues. Deletions cut 4 bases from V and 5 bases from J, with 14 bases between. CDR3 DNA: TGTGCCAGCTCACAAACCGGCGGGGGTACTGAAGCTTTCTTT. It encodes CASSQTGGGTEAFF.

The genes are TRBV6-5 and TRBJ2-1; a possible D gene is TRBD2 (5 bases). Trimming stripped 3 bases from V and 7 bases from J, with 16 bases between. The CDR3 loop spans 15 amino acids. The germline gives CDR1 MNHEY, CDR2 SVGAGI. As DNA, the CDR3 is TGTGCCAGCAGTTATTTCGGGGTCTCGGGGAATGAGCAGTTCTTC. This translates into CASSYFGVSGNEQFF.

The chain uses TRBV5-4 and TRBJ2-1; D unclear. Germline CDR1 is SGHNT and CDR2 is YYREEE (reference sequence). CDR3 size: 11 residues. Trimming pared 4 bases from V and 5 bases from J, leaving 4 bases between. DNA of the CDR3: TGTGCCAGCAGCCTAAACAATGAGCAGTTCTTC. It specifies CASSLNNEQFF.

The V call is TRBV6-1, the J call TRBJ2-7; TRBD1 matches at 7 bases. The CDR3 spans 14 residues. Losses at the gene ends were 3 bases for V and 0 bases for J; bases not matched to a gene: 2. Germline V gene lookup returns CDR1 MNHNS and CDR2 SASEGT. For the CDR3, the DNA is TGTGCCAGCAGTGAGGGGACAGCCTCCTACGAGCAGTACTTC. This gives the protein CASSEGTASYEQYF.

The chain couples TRBV19 to TRBJ1-2, with 10 nucleotides matching TRBD1. This CDR3 is built from 15 residues. V lost 5 bases to trimming and J lost 8 bases; unmatched junction nucleotides: 11. Germline CDR1 LNHDA, CDR2 SQIVND (reference sequence). This CDR3 is CASSGTGTGVNGYTF. The CDR3 DNA sequence: TGTGCCAGTAGTGGTACCGGGACAGGGGTTAACGGCTACACCTTC.

This sequence joins TRBV6-2 or TRBV6-3 and TRBJ2-3; TRBD2 matches at 8 bases. There are 19 residues in the CDR3. The junction had 19 bases not matched to a gene; V was cut back by 6 bases and J by 2 bases. Per germline, CDR1 MNHEY and CDR2 SVGEGT. The CDR3: CASSRSKRGTVGLTDTQYF. The CDR3 DNA follows: TGTGCCAGCAGCCGTAGTAAGCGGGGGACCGTTGGGCTCACAGATACGCAGTATTTT.

The chain employs TRBV27 and TRBJ2-3; D might be TRBD2 (6 bases). Germline V CDR1 and CDR2: MNHEY, SMNVEV (reference sequence). Trimming removed 5 bases from V and 2 bases from J, with 14 bases in between. The CDR3 contains 15 residues. The CDR3 loop reads CASSPGASATDTQYF. The CDR3 coding sequence is TGTGCCAGCAGTCCCGGCGCTAGCGCCACAGATACGCAGTATTTT.